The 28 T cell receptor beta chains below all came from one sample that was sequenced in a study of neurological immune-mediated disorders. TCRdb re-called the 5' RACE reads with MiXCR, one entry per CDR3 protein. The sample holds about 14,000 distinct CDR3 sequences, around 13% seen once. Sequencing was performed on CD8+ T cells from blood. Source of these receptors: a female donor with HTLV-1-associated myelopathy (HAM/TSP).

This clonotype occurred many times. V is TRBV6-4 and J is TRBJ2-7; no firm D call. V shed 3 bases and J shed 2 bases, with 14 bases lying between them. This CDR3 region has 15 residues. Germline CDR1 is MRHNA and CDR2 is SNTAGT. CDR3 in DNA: TGTGCCAGCAGTGAGTATGCGGACCAAACCTACGAGCAGTACTTC. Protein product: CASSEYADQTYEQYF.

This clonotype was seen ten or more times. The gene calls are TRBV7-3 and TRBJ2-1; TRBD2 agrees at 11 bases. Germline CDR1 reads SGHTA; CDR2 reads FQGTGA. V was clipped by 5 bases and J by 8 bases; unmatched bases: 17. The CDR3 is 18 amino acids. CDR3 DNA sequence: TGTGCCAGCAGCCCCGGCGGCCGAATAGCGGGGGGGCTCGATGAGCAGTTCTTC. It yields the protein CASSPGGRIAGGLDEQFF.

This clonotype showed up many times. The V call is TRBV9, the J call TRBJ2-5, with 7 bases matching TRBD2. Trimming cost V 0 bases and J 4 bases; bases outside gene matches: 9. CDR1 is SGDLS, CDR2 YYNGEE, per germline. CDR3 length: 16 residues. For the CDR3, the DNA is TGTGCCAGCAGCGTAGCTTGGGGGGGTGGAGGAGAGACCCAGTACTTC. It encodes CASSVAWGGGGETQYF. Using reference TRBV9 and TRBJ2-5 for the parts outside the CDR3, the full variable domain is DSGVTQTPKHLITATGQRVTLRCSPRSGDLSVYWYQQSLDQGLQFLIQYYNGEERAKGNILERFSAQQFPDLHSELNLSSLELGDSALYFCASSVAWGGGGETQYFGPGTRLLVL.

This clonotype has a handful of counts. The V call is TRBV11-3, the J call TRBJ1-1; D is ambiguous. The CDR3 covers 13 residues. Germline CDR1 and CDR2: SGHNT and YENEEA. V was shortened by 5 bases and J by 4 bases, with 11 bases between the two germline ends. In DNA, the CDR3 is TGTGCCAGCAGCCGACAAGGGAGCACTGAAGCTTTCTTT. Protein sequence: CASSRQGSTEAFF.

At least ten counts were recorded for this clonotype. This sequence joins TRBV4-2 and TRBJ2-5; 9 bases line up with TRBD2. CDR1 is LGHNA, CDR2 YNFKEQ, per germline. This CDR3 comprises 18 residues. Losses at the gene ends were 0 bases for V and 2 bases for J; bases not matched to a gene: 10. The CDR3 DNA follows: TGTGCCAGCAGCCAAGAGGTAGCGGGGGTTCCCACTCAAGAGACCCAGTACTTC. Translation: CASSQEVAGVPTQETQYF.

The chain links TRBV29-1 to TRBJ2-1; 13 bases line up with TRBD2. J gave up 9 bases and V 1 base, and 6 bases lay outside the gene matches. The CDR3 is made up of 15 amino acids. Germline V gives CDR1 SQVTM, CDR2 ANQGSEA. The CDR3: CSVEATSGRPVEQFF. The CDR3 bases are TGCAGCGTTGAAGCGACTAGCGGGAGGCCGGTTGAGCAGTTCTTC.

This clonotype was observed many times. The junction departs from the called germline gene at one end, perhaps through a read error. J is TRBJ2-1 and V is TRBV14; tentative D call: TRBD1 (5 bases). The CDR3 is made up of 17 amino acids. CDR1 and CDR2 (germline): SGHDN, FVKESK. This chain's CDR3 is CASSQGLHGHRSSKQLF. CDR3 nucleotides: TGTGCCAGCAGCCAAGGATTGCATGGACACCGGTCGTCGAAGCAGCTCTTC.

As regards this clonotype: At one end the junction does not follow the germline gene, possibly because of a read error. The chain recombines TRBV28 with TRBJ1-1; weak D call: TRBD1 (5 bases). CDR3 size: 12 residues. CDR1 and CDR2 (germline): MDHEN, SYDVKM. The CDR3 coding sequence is TGTGCCAGCAGGTCCGGACACACTGAAGCCTCCTTT. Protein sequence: CASRSGHTEASF.

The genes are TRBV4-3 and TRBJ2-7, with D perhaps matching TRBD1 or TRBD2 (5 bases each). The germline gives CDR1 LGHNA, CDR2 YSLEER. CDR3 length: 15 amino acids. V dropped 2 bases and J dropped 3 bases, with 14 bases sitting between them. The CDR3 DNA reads TGCGCCAGCAGCCAATATGAGTGGGGGAACTACGAGCAGTACTTC. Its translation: CASSQYEWGNYEQYF.

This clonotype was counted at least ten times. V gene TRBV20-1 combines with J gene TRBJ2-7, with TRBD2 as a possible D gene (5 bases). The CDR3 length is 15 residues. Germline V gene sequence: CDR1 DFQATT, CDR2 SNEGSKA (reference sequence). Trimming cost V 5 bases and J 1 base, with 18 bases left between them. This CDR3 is CSARQPSSPSYEQYF. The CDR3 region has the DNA TGCAGTGCTCGCCAGCCTAGCTCTCCATCCTACGAGCAGTACTTC.

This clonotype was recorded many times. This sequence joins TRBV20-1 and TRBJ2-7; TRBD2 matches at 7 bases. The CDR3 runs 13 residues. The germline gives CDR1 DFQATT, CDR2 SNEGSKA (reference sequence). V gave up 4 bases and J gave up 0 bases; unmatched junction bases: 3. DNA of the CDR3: TGCAGTGCTATCTCGGGGGGCTCCTACGAGCAGTACTTC. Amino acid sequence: CSAISGGSYEQYF.

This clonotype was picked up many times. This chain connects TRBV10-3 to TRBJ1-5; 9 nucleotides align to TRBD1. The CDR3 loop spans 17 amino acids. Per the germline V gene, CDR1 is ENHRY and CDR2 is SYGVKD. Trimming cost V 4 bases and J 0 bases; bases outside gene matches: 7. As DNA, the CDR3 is TGTGCCATCAGTGGGACAGGGGTGGGAAGTAGCAATCAGCCCCAGCATTTT. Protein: CAISGTGVGSSNQPQHF.

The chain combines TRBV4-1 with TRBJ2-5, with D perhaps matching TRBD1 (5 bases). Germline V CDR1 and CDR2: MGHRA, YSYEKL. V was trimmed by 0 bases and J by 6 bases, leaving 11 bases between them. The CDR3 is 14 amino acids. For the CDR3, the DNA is TGCGCCAGCAGCCAAGACGGTGTGGGGCAGACCCAGTACTTC. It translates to CASSQDGVGQTQYF.

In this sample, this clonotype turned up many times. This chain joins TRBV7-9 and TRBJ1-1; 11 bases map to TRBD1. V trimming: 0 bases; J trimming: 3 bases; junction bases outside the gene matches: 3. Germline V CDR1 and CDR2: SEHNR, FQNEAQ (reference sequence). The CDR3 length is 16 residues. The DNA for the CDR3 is TGTGCCAGCAGCTTAGCTCCGGGACAGGGGGACACTGAAGCTTTCTTT. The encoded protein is CASSLAPGQGDTEAFF.

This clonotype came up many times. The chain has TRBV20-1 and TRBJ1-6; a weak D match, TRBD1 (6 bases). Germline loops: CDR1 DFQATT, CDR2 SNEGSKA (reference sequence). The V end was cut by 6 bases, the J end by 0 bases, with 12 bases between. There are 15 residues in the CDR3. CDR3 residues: CSALDSNSYNSPLHF. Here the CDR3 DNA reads TGCAGTGCCCTGGACAGTAACTCCTATAATTCACCCCTCCACTTT.

The CDR3 coding sequence is TGTGCCAGCAGCTTAAGCCTAGGGGATTCCTATGGCTACACCTTC. Its translation is CASSLSLGDSYGYTF. The rearrangement uses TRBV7-9 and TRBJ1-2; a possible D gene is TRBD1 (5 bases). The CDR3 is 15 residues long. The V end was cut by 2 bases, the J end by 4 bases, with 14 bases between. Germline values: CDR1 SEHNR, CDR2 FQNEAQ (reference sequence).

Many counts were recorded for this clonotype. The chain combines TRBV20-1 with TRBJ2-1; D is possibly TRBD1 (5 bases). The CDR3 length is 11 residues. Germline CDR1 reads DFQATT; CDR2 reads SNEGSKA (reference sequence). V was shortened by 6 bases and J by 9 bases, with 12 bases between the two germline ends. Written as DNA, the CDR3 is TGCAGTGCCCCGGACAACGCTGAGCAGTTCTTC. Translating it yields CSAPDNAEQFF.

CDR3 protein: CASSPTSGGNEQFF. The CDR3 DNA sequence: TGTGCCAGCAGCCCAACTAGCGGGGGCAATGAGCAGTTCTTC. The rearrangement uses TRBV7-3 and TRBJ2-1; 11 positions match TRBD2. Trimming took 5 bases from V and 6 from J; bases not matched to a gene: 3. The germline V gene has CDR1 SGHTA and CDR2 FQGTGA. The CDR3 spans 14 residues.

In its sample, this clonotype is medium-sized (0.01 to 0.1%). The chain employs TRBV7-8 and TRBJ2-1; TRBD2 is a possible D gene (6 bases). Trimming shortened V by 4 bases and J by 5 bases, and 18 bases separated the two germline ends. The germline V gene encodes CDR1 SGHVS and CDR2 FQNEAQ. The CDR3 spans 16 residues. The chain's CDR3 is CASSYRLGFPHNEQFF. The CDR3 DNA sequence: TGTGCCAGCAGCTACCGACTAGGATTCCCTCACAATGAGCAGTTCTTC. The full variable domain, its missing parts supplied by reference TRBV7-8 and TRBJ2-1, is GAGVSQSPRYKVAKRGQDVALRCDPISGHVSLFWYQQALGQGPEFLTYFQNEAQLDKSGLPSDRFFAERPEGSVSTLKIQRTQQEDSAVYLCASSYRLGFPHNEQFFGPGTRLTVL.

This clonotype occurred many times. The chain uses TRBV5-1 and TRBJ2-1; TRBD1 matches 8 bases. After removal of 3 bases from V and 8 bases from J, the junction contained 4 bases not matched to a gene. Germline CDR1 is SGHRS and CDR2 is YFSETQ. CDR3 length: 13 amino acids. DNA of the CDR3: TGCGCCAGCAGCTACCGACAGGGGTATGAGCAGTTCTTC. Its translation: CASSYRQGYEQFF.

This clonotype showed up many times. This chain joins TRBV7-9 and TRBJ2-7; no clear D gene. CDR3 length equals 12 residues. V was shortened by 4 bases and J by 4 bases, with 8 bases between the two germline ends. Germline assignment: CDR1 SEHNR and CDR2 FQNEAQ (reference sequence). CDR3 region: CASSSRFYEQYF. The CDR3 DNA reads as TGTGCCAGCAGCTCAAGATTTTACGAGCAGTACTTC.

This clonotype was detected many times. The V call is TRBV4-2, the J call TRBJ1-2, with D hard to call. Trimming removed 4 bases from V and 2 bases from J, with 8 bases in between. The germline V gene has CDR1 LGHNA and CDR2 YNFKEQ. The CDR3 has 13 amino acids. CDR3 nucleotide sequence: TGTGCCAGCAGCCCCGGAGGGAACTATGGCTACACCTTC. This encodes CASSPGGNYGYTF.

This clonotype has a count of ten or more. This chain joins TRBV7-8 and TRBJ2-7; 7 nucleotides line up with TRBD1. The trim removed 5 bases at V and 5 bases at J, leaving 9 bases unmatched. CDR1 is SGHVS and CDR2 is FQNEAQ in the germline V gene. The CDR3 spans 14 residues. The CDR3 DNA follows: TGTGCCAGCAGCACACAACGACAGGGCCACGAGCAGTACTTC. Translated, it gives CASSTQRQGHEQYF.

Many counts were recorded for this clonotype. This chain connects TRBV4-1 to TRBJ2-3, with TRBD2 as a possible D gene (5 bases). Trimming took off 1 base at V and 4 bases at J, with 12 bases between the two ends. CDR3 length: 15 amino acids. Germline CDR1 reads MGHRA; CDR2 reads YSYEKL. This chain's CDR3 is CASSQVLEGSDTQYF. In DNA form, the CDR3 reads TGCGCCAGCAGCCAAGTCTTAGAGGGCTCAGATACGCAGTATTTT.

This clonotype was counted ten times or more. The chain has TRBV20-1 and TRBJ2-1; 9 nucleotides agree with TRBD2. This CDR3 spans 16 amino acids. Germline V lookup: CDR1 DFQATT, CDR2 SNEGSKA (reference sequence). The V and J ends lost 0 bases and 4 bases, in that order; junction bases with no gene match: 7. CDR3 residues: CSARDRGLAPYNEQFF. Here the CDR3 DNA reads TGCAGTGCTAGAGACCGGGGACTAGCCCCGTACAATGAGCAGTTCTTC.

In DNA form, the CDR3 reads TGCAGCATTTTAGAGGGAGGGGCCGGAGATGAGCAGTTCTTC. It specifies CSILEGGAGDEQFF. The V call is TRBV29-1, the J call TRBJ2-1; 7 positions match TRBD2. This CDR3 region has 14 residues. The trim removed 8 bases at V and 8 bases at J, leaving 15 bases unmatched. Germline V gives CDR1 SQVTM, CDR2 ANQGSEA.

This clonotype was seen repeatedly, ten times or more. This chain's CDR3 is CSARGLAGGPSGTDTQYF. The DNA of the CDR3 is TGCAGTGCTAGGGGACTAGCGGGAGGGCCCTCCGGCACAGATACGCAGTATTTT. The chain carries TRBV20-1 and TRBJ2-3, with 16 bases fitting TRBD2. The junction had 7 bases not matched to a gene; V was cut back by 3 bases and J by 1 base. This CDR3 spans 18 amino acids. The germline CDR1 and CDR2 sequences are DFQATT and SNEGSKA (reference sequence).

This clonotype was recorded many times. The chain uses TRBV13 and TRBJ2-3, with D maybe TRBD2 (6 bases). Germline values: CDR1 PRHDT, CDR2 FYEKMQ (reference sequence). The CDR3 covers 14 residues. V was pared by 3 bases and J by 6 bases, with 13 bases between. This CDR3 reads CASSLRGVADTQYF. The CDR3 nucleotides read TGTGCCAGCAGCTTGCGGGGTGTTGCGGATACGCAGTATTTT. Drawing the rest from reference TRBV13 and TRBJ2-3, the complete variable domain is AAGVIQSPRHLIKEKRETATLKCYPIPRHDTVYWYQQGPGQDPQFLISFYEKMQSDKGSIPDRFSAQQFSDYHSELNMSSLELGDSALYFCASSLRGVADTQYFGPGTRLTVL.